The clone carrying this T cell receptor (beta chain) was counted ten times or more. CDR1 and CDR2 (germline): SNHLY, FYNNEI. The CDR3 spans 15 residues. Trimming removed 2 bases at V and 6 bases at J, with 14 bases between. Using its own MiXCR run on the PCR reads, TCRdb lists one record per CDR3 protein. The sample holds around 470,000 distinct CDR3 sequences, about 21% seen once. Preparation of naive CD8 libraries involved about 17,000 to 1,100,000 sorted cells and 10%, 30% or 50% RNA. The data were taken from a study of molecular identifiers for immune sequencing clone quantification. This TCR derives from a human donor in good health. Some libraries in this study had Jurkat cell RNA spiked in. The chain links TRBV2 to TRBJ1-5, with D unclear. The sequencing sample was made of naive CD8+ T cells from blood, with Jurkat cell RNA spiked in. Subset meaning: FACS-sorted CD8+CD4-CCR7+CD45RA+ naive T cells. The CDR3 sequence is CASSEKGWTSQPQHF. CDR3 bases: TGTGCCAGCAGTGAAAAGGGCTGGACCAGTCAGCCCCAGCATTTT.